Given below is one TCR beta chain in context. Its matching antigen is unknown. At one end, the junction sequence differs from germline, possibly due to a read error. The data stem from a study of radiation and T cells in renal cell carcinoma. Per the germline V gene, CDR1 is MGHRA and CDR2 is YSYEKL. The length of the CDR3 is 15 residues. Assay used: immunoSEQ multiplex PCR; TCRdb lists only in-frame clones, some missing. The top ten clones hold around 7.9% of a sample with just over 95,000 clones, around 80% of them seen once. Study conclusions and caveats: No pretreatment tumor biopsies were available for baseline clonotypes. Top tumor clonotypes rose in blood 2 weeks post-radiation, then contracted.

Sample time point: blood 4 weeks post-SBRT, at nephrectomy. Specified treatment: 15 Gy SBRT to primary tumor, nephrectomy 4 weeks later. This renal cell carcinoma was of the clear cell type. The sequence came from a man in his sixties with renal cell carcinoma. The sequenced sample was blood, obtained from a patient whose treatment included radiotherapy and nephrectomy. The gene calls are TRBV4-1 and TRBJ2-7, with TRBD2 matching over 12 bases. CDR3 protein: CASSLLAGGPYERYF. Written as DNA, the CDR3 is TGCGCCAGCAGCCTCCTAGCGGGAGGGCCCTACGAGCGGTACTTC.